Listed here is a single T cell receptor (beta chain). An expansion of CD8+CD57+ cells by flow cytometry had been shown in patients chosen for sequencing. Acquired aplastic anemia of severe grade affected all patients. Blood came from patients not yet given any therapy. This sample was taken from a study of CD8+CD57+ T cells in acquired aplastic anemia. Overall study: Mean DNA quantity obtained from sorted CD4+ and CD8+ cells was about 3 ug.

TCR beta VDJ and CDR3 profiling used genomic DNA as template. One entry per CDR3 protein, called by TCRdb with MiXCR from the reads. The sample has around 500,000 distinct CDR3 sequences; roughly 34% are singletons. J was trimmed by 6 bases and V by 8 bases; bases with no gene match: 10. CDR1 is SNHLY, CDR2 FYNNEI, per germline. The CDR3 contains 15 residues. The origin of this receptor is a human donor with aplastic anemia. The chain employs TRBV2 and TRBJ1-5, with 10 nucleotides matching TRBD1. The specimen sequenced was sorted CD4+, CD8+, or CD8+CD57+ T cells (not recorded which) from PBMCs. This CDR3 reads CASSPDRGQGQPQHF. For the CDR3, the DNA is TGTGCCAGCTCCCCTGACAGGGGGCAAGGTCAGCCCCAGCATTTT.